This T cell receptor beta chain was recovered during a study of lymphopenia after photon versus proton radiotherapy. Study-level points and caveats: Post-nadir diversity loss with photons came from oligoclonal expansion, particularly CD8+ Temra cells. Post-nadir TCR diversity decline inversely tracked overall survival among those who died. Under photons, naive T cells and diversity fell while effector/memory populations rose.

Libraries were prepared by immunoSEQ multiplex PCR; TCRdb keeps only in-frame clonotypes and omits some of them. The sample includes about 64,000 clones, roughly 87% of them seen just once. Note on this clone: Its target is not known.

From germline, CDR1 is MNHEY and CDR2 SVGAGI. The trim removed 3 bases at V and 6 bases at J, leaving 8 bases unmatched. The CDR3 is 15 residues long. This clonotype was obtained from an elderly man with esophageal cancer. The input for sequencing was peripheral blood, taken from a patient treated with proton-based radiotherapy. This rearrangement joins TRBV6-5 to TRBJ2-3; 8 bases match TRBD2. CDR3 bases: TGTGCCAGCAGTTATTTCAGCGGGGGTGCGGATACGCAGTATTTT. Protein: CASSYFSGGADTQYF.